Listed below are T cell receptor beta chains from one sample, sequenced in a study of T cells in Graves' hyperthyroidism and ophthalmopathy. Using its own MiXCR run on the multiplex PCR reads, TCRdb lists one record per CDR3 protein. This table holds around 260,000 distinct CDR3 sequences, less than 30% found once. Input material: blood. The receptors were gathered from a middle-aged man with Graves' hyperthyroidism that later progressed to Graves' ophthalmopathy. Both conserved end residues are part of each CDR3. Each record gives: J gene, V gene, CDR3 protein.

>TRBJ2-2|TRBV7-6
CASSETGTRFIGELFF
>TRBJ2-7|TRBV28
CASSSPPAHYEQYF
>TRBJ1-5|TRBV19
CASSRRGFDQPQHF
>TRBJ1-5|TRBV11-2
CASSLLRDSPIQWPQHF
>TRBJ1-2|TRBV24-1
CATRDTPDRGQNYGYTF
>TRBJ2-2|TRBV12-3/TRBV12-4
CASSGLVTTRRDTGELFF
>TRBJ1-5|TRBV6-5
CASSTHVSNQPQHF
>TRBJ2-7|TRBV20-1
CSASTGRPFHEQYF
>TRBJ1-5|TRBV6-2/TRBV6-3
CASSYGGRTQPQHF
>TRBJ2-7|TRBV29-1
CSVVGSGPYEQYF
>TRBJ2-5|TRBV6-5
CASSSRRDFDAQETQYF